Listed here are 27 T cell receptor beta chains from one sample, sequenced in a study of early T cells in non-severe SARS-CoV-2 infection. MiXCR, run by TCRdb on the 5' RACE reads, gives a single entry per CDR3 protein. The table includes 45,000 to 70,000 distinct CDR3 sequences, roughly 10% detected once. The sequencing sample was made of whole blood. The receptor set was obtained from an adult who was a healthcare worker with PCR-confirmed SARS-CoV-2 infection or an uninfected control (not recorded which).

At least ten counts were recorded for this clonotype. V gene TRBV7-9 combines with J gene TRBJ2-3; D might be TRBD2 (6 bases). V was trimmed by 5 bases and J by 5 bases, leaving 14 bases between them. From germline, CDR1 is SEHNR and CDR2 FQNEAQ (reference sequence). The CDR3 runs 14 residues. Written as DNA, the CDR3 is TGTGCCAGCAGCACCCCCCTGGGAGGAGATACGCAGTATTTT. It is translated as CASSTPLGGDTQYF.

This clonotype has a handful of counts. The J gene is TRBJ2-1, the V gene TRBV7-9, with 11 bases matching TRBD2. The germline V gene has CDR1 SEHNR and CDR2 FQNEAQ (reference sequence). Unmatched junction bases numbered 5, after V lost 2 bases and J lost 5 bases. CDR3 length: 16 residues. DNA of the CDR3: TGTGCCAGCAGCTTATCCGGGACTAGCGGCCACAATGAGCAGTTCTTC. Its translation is CASSLSGTSGHNEQFF.

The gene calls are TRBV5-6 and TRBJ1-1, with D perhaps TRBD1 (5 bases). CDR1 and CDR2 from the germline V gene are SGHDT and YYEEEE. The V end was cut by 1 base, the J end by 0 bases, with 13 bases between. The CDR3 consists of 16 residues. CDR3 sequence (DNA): TGTGCCAGCAGCTTGACCAGGGCTAACATGAACACTGAAGCTTTCTTT. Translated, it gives CASSLTRANMNTEAFF.

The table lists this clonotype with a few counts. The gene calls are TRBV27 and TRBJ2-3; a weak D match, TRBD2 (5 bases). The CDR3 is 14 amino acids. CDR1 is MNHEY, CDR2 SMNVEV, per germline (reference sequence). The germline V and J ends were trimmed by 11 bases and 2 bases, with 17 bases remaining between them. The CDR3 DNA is TGTGCCGCCCGGGGAGCGGTCCCCACAGATACGCAGTATTTT. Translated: CAARGAVPTDTQYF.

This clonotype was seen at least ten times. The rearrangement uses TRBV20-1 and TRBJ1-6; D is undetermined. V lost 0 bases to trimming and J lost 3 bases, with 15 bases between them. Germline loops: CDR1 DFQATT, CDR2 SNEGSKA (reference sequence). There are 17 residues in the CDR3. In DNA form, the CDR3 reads TGCAGTGCTAGAGATCAAGGCCGGAACCTCTATAATTCACCCCTCCACTTT. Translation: CSARDQGRNLYNSPLHF.

CDR3 loop: CASRQMVSSGANVLTF. The CDR3 DNA is TGTGCCAGCAGACAGATGGTCAGCTCTGGGGCCAACGTCCTGACTTTC. The chain combines TRBV7-6 with TRBJ2-6; D is undetermined. The germline gives CDR1 SGHVS, CDR2 FNYEAQ. V gave up 6 bases and J gave up 0 bases, with 12 bases separating them. This CDR3 comprises 16 residues.

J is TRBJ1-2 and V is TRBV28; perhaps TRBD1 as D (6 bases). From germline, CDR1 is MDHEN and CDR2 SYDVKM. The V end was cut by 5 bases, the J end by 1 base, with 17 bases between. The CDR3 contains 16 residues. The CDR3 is CASSPFRGPYNYGYTF. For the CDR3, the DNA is TGTGCCAGCAGTCCCTTTCGGGGGCCCTATAACTATGGCTACACCTTC.

In nucleotides, the CDR3 is TGTGCCAGCAGCTACCCGATAGGTCGCCCCCCCAAGGAGCAGTTCTTC. It is translated as CASSYPIGRPPKEQFF. V usage is TRBV13 and J usage is TRBJ2-1; D is ambiguous. V was pared by 4 bases and J by 10 bases, with 23 bases between. The CDR3 totals 16 residues. Germline CDR1 reads PRHDT; CDR2 reads FYEKMQ (reference sequence).

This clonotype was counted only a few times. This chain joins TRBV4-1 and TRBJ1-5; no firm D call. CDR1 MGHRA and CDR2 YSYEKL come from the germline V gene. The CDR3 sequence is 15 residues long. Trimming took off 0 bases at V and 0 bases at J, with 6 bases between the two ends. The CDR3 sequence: CASSQDTGSNQPQHF. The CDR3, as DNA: TGCGCCAGCAGCCAAGATACCGGTAGCAATCAGCCCCAGCATTTT.

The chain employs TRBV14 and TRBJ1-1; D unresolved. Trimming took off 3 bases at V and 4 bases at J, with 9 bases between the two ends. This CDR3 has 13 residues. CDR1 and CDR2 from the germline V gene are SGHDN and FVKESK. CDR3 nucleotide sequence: TGTGCCAGCAGCCACCTCCCCAGCACTGAAGCTTTCTTT. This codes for CASSHLPSTEAFF.

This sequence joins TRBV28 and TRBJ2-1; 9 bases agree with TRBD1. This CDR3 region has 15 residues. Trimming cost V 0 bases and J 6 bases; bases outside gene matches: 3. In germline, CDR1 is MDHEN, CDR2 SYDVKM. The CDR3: CASSLWDRGPNEQFF. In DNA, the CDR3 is TGTGCCAGCAGTTTATGGGACAGGGGTCCCAATGAGCAGTTCTTC.

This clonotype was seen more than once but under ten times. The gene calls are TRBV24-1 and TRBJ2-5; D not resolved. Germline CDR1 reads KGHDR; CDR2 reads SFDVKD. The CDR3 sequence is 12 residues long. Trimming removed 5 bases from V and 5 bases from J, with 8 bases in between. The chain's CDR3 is CATSVGPETQYF. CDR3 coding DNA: TGTGCCACCAGTGTTGGACCCGAGACCCAGTACTTC.

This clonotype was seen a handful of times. As DNA, the CDR3 is TGTGCCAGCAGCTCGCTGACAGAAAACGGCGAGCAGTACTTC. Residues: CASSSLTENGEQYF. The V and J genes are TRBV5-4 and TRBJ2-7; tentatively, D is TRBD1 (5 bases). V shed 3 bases and J shed 6 bases, with 16 bases lying between them. There are 14 residues in the CDR3. Germline CDR1 is SGHNT and CDR2 is YYREEE (reference sequence).

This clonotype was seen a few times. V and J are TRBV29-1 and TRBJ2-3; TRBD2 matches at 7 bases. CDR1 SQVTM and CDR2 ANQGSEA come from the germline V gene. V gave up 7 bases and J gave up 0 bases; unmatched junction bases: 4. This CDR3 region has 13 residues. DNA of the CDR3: TGCAGCGCCAATAGCGGGAGCACAGATACGCAGTATTTT. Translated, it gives CSANSGSTDTQYF.

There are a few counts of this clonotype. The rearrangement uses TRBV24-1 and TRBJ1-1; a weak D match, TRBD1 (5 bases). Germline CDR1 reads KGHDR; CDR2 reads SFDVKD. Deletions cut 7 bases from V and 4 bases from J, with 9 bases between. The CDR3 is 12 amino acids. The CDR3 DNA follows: TGTGCCACCAGGGGGACGGGCACTGAAGCTTTCTTT. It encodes CATRGTGTEAFF.

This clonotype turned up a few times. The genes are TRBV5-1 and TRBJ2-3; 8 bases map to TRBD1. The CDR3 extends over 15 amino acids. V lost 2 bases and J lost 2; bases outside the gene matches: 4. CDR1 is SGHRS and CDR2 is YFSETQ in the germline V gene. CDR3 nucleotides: TGCGCCAGCAGCTTCGGGACAGGAATCACAGATACGCAGTATTTT. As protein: CASSFGTGITDTQYF. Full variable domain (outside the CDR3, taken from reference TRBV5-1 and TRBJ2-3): KAGVTQTPRYLIKTRGQQVTLSCSPISGHRSVSWYQQTPGQGLQFLFEYFSETQRNKGNFPGRFSGRQFSNSRSEMNVSTLELGDSALYLCASSFGTGITDTQYFGPGTRLTVL.

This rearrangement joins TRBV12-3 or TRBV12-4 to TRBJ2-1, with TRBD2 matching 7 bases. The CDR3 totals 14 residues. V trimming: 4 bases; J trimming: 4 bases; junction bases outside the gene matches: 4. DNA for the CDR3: TGTGCCAGCAGTTCGGGACTACTATACAATGAGCAGTTCTTC. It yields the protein CASSSGLLYNEQFF.

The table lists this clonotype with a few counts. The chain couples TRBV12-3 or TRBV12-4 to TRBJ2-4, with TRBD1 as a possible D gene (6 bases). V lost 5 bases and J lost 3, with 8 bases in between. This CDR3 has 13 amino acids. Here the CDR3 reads CASSQDSKNIQYF. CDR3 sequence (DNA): TGTGCCAGCAGTCAGGACAGCAAAAACATTCAGTACTTC.

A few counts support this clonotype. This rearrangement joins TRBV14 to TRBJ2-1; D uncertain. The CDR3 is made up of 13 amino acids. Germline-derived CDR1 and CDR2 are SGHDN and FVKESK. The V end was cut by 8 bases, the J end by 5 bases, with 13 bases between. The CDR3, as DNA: TGTGCCAGCGCCCCTGGGTCCCACAATGAGCAGTTCTTC. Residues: CASAPGSHNEQFF.

This chain's CDR3 is CASSYETGRNTEAFF. The CDR3 DNA is TGTGCCAGCAGTTACGAAACGGGCCGCAACACTGAAGCTTTCTTT. The rearrangement joins TRBV6-6 to TRBJ1-1; D call uncertain. The CDR3 extends over 15 amino acids. Germline CDR1 and CDR2: MNHNY and SVGAGI (reference sequence). The ends were cut back, 2 bases at V and 2 bases at J, with 12 bases in the middle.

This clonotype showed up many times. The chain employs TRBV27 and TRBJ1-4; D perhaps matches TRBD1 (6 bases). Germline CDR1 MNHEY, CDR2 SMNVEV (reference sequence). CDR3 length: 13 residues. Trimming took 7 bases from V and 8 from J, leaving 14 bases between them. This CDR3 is CASMGAGKEKLFF. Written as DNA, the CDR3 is TGTGCCAGCATGGGGGCAGGGAAGGAAAAACTGTTTTTT.

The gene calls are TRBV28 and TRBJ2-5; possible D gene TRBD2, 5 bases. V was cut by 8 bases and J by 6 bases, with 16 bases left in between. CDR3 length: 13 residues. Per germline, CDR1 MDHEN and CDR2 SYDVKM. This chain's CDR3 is CASLAPAEKTQYF. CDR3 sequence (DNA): TGTGCCAGCCTAGCCCCGGCAGAAAAGACCCAGTACTTC.

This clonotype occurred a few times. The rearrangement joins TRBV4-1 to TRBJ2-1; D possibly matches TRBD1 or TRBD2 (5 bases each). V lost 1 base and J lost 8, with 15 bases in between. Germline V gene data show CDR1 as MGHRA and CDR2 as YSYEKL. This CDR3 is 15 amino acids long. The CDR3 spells CASSQGPGTLYEQFF. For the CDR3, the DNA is TGCGCCAGCAGCCAAGGGCCGGGGACCCTCTATGAGCAGTTCTTC.

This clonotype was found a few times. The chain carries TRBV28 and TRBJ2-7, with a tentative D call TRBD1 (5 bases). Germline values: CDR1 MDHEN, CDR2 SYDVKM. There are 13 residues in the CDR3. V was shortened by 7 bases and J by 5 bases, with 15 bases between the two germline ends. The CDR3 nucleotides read TGTGCCAGCACCGAGGACAATGAAAACGAGCAGTACTTC. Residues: CASTEDNENEQYF.

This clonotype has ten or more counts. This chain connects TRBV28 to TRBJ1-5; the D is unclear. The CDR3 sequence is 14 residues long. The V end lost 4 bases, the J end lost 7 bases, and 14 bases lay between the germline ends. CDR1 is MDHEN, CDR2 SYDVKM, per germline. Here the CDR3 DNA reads TGTGCCAGCAGTTCACGGACTCTGAAACAGCCCCAGCATTTT. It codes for CASSSRTLKQPQHF.

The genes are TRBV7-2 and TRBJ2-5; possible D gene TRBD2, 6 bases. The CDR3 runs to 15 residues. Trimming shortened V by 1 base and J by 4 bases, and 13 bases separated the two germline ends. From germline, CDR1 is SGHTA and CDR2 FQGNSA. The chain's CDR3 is CASSLGGAAGETQYF. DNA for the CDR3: TGTGCCAGCAGCTTAGGCGGGGCGGCGGGAGAGACCCAGTACTTC.

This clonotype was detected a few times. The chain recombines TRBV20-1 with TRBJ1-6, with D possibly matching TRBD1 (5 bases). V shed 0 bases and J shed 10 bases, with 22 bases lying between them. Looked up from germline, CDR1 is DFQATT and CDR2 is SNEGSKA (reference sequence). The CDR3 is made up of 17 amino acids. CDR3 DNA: TGCAGTGCTAGAGATGCGGGCAGGGCCCAGGTCAGCTCACCCCTCCACTTT. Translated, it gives CSARDAGRAQVSSPLHF.